This TCR beta chain originates from a study of shared T cell receptors in the human thymus. Measured with immunoSEQ multiplex PCR; TCRdb has only the in-frame clones, and not every one. The table records over 60,000 clones, nearly 95% of them present only once. V lost 0 bases to trimming and J lost 7 bases, with 15 bases between them. There are 16 residues in the CDR3. CDR1 is LGHNA and CDR2 is YSLEER in the germline V gene. V gene TRBV4-3 combines with J gene TRBJ1-4; D is ambiguous. This receptor was obtained from a human donor. Source material: thymocytes. The CDR3 reads CASSQDSRGFGEKLFF. DNA for the CDR3: TGCGCCAGCAGCCAAGATAGTCGGGGATTTGGTGAAAAACTGTTTTTT.